This T cell receptor (beta chain) was documented in a study of blood T cell repertoires in COVID-19. Background on the study: Spain, Italy and the United States supplied samples that represented acute and convalescent COVID-19. Sources were T cells, B-cell-depleted T cells, or PBMCs; the material itself was cDNA or gDNA.

Germline CDR1 reads LNHDA; CDR2 reads SQIVND (reference sequence). CDR3 length equals 13 residues. V was pared by 1 base and J by 6 bases, with 7 bases between. Profiling relied on immunoSEQ multiplex PCR, and the TCRdb table lists in-frame clones only, not all of them. Altogether 85,000 to 130,000 clones are present, roughly nine tenths being singletons, with the ten largest covering approximately 5%. This receptor was obtained from a human donor in a cohort sampled during active COVID-19. The rearrangement uses TRBV19 and TRBJ1-5; D is ambiguous. The sequenced sample was peripheral blood. The CDR3 loop reads CASSIAGPQPQHF. The CDR3 DNA is TGTGCCAGTAGTATAGCTGGGCCTCAGCCCCAGCATTTT.